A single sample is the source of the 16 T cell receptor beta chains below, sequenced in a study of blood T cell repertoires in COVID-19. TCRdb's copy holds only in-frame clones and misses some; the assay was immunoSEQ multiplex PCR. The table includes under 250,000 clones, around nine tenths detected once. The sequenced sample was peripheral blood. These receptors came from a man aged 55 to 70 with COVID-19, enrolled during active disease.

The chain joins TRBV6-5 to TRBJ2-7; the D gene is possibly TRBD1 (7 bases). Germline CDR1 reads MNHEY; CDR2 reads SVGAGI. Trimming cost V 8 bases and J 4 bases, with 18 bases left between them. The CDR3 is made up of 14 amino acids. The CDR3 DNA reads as TGTGCCAGCTCCAGGGGGGTCAGCCAGTACGAGCAGTACTTC. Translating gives CASSRGVSQYEQYF.

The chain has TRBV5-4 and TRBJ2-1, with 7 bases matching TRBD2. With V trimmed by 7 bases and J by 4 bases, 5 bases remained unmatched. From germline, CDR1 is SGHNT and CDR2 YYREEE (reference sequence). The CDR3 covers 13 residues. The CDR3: CASGEGLYNEQFF. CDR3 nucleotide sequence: TGTGCCAGCGGGGAGGGTCTATACAATGAGCAGTTCTTC.

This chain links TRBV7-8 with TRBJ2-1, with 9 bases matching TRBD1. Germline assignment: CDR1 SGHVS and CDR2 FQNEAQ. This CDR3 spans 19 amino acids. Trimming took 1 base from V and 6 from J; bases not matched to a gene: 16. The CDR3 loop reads CASSLVGVRGQGRSNEQFF. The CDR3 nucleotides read TGTGCCAGCAGCTTAGTGGGAGTCAGGGGACAGGGCCGAAGCAATGAGCAGTTCTTC.

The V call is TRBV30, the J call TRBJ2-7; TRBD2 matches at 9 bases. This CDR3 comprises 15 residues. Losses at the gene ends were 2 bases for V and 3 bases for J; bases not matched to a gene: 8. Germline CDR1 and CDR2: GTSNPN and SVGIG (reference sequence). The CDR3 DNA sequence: TGTGCCTGGAGTATAGCGGGAGAAGGGTACTACGAGCAGTACTTC. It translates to CAWSIAGEGYYEQYF.

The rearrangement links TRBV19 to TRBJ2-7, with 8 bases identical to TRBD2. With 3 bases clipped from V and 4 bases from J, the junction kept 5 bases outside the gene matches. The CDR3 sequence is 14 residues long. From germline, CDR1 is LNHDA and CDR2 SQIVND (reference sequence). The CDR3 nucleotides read TGTGCCAGTAGTATCGCAGCGGGAGTATACGAGCAGTACTTC. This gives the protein CASSIAAGVYEQYF.

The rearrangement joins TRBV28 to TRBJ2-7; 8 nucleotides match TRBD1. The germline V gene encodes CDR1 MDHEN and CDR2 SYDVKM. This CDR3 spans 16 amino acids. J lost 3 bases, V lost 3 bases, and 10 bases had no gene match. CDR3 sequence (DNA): TGTGCCAGCAGTTTCCCCCAGACAGGGGAGATCTACGAGCAGTACTTC. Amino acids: CASSFPQTGEIYEQYF.

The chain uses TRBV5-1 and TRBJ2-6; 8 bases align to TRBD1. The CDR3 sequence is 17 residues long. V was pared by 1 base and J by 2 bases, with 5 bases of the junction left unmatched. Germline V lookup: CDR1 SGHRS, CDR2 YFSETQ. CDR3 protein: CASSLPGGSTGANVLTF. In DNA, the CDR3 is TGCGCCAGCAGCTTGCCAGGGGGCAGTACTGGGGCCAACGTCCTGACTTTC.

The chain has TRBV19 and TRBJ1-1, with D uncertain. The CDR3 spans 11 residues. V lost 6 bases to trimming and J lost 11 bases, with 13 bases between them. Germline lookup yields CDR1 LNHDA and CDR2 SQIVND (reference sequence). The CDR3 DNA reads TGTGCCAGTAGGATTCCCGGTGAGGCTTTCTTT. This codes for CASRIPGEAFF.

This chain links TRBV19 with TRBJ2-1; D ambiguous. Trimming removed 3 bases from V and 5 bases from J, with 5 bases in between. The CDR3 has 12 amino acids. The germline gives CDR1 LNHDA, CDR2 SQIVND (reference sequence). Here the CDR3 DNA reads TGTGCCAGTAGTATGGAGCACAATGAGCAGTTCTTC. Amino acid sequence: CASSMEHNEQFF.

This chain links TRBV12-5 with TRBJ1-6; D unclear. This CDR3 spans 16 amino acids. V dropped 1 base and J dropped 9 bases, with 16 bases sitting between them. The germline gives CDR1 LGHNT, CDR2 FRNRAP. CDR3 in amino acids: CASGLGAGFLGSPLHF. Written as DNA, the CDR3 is TGTGCTAGTGGTTTGGGAGCGGGCTTTCTGGGTTCACCCCTCCACTTT.

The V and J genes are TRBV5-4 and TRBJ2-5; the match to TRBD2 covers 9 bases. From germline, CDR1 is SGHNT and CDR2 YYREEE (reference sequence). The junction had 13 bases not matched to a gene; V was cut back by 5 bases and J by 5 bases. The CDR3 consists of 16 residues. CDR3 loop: CASRPGLATSGETQYF. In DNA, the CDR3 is TGTGCCAGCAGACCGGGACTAGCAACGTCAGGCGAGACCCAGTACTTC. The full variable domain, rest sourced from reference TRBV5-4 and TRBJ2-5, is ETGVTQSPTHLIKTRGQQVTLRCSSQSGHNTVSWYQQALGQGPQFIFQYYREEENGRGNFPPRFSGLQFPNYSSELNVNALELDDSALYLCASRPGLATSGETQYFGPGTRLLVL.

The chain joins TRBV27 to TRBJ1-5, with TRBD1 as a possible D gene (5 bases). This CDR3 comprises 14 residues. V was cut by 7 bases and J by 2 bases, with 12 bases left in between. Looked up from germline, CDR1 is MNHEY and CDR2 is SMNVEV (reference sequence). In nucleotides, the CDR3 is TGTGCCAGCAATCAGGGTGGGGGCAATCAGCCCCAGCATTTT. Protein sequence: CASNQGGGNQPQHF.

CDR3 residues: CASSPSWTGLNTEAFF. The CDR3 bases are TGTGCCAGCAGCCCTTCCTGGACAGGGCTGAACACTGAAGCTTTCTTT. The chain is built from TRBV13 and TRBJ1-1; 8 nucleotides line up with TRBD1. With V trimmed by 5 bases and J by 0 bases, 8 bases remained unmatched. Germline CDR1 reads PRHDT; CDR2 reads FYEKMQ (reference sequence). This CDR3 contains 16 residues.

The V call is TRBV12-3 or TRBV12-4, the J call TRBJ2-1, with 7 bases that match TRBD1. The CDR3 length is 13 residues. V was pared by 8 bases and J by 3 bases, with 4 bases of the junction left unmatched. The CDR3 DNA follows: TGTGCCAGCCGGCCAGGGGGCTACAATGAGCAGTTCTTC. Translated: CASRPGGYNEQFF.

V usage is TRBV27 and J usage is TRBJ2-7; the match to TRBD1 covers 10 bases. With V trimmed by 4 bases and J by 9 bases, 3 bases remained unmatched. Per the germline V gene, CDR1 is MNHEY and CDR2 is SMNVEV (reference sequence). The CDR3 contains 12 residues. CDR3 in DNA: TGTGCCAGCAGTTCCCGGACAGGGGGGCAGTACTTC. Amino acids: CASSSRTGGQYF.

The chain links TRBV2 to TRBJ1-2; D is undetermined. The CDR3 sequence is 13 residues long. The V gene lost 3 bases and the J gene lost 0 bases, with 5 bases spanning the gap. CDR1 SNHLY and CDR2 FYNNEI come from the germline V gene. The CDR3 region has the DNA TGTGCCAGCAGTGAGCGCGCTAACTATGGCTACACCTTC. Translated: CASSERANYGYTF.